A single count supports the clone carrying this T cell receptor beta chain. Germline CDR1 and CDR2: SGHDN and FVKESK. V lost 0 bases and J lost 0; bases outside the gene matches: 14. CDR3 length equals 20 residues. The record originates from a study of shared clonotypes between healthy human individuals. The data were produced by immunoSEQ multiplex PCR, yet TCRdb's version contains in-frame clones alone and is incomplete. The table records roughly 810,000 clones, about 96% of them present only once. The naive CD8 subset, CD45RO-negative cells positively selected for CCR7, excluded terminally differentiated effector memory CD45RA+ cells.

This TCR came from a man aged 30 to 45 in good health. The specimen was naive CD8+ T cells sorted from blood. The genes are TRBV14 and TRBJ2-1, with TRBD1 matching 7 bases. Here the CDR3 reads CASSQDQRQGKTYSYNEQFF. Here the CDR3 DNA reads TGTGCCAGCAGCCAAGATCAGAGACAGGGAAAAACATACTCCTACAATGAGCAGTTCTTC.